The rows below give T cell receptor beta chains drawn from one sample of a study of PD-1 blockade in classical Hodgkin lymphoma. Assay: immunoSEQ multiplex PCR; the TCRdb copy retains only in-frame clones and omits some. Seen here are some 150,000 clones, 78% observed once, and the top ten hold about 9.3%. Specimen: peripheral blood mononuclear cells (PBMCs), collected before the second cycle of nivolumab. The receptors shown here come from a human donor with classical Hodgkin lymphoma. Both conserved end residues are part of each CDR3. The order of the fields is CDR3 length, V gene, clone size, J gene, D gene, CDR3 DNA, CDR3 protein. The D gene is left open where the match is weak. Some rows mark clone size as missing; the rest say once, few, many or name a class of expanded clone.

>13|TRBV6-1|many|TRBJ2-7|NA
TGTGCCACCCAGTTAGACAGCTCCTACGAGCAGTACTTC
CATQLDSSYEQYF
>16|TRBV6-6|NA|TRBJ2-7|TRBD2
TGTGCCAGCAGTTACTCGGGTCAGGGAGGGAACTACGAGCAGTACTTC
CASSYSGQGGNYEQYF
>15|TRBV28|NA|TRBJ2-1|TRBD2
TGTGCCAGCAGTTTGGGACTAGCGTATGACTATGAGCAGTTCTTC
CASSLGLAYDYEQFF
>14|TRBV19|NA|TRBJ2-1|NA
TGTGCCAGTAGTAGGGTTACCTCCTACAATGAGCAGTTCTTC
CASSRVTSYNEQFF
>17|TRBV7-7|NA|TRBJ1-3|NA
TGTGCCAGCAGCTTAGGTCCGTCGATGAGCTCTGGAAACACCATATATTTT
CASSLGPSMSSGNTIYF
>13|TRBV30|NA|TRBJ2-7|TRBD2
TGTGCCGGGCCCGGGACTAGGGTCGGCGAGCAGTACTTC
CAGPGTRVGEQYF
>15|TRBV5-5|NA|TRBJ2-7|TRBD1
TGCGCCAGCAGCCAAGATGGACAGGGGGACTACGAGCAGTACTTC
CASSQDGQGDYEQYF
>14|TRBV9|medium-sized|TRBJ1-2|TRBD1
TGTGCCAGCAACCCTACAGGGGGCGCCGGTGGCTACACCTTC
CASNPTGGAGGYTF
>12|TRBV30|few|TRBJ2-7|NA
TGTGCCTGGAGTGAAACCCACGGCGAGCAGTACTTC
CAWSETHGEQYF
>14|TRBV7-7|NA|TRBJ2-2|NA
TGTGCCAGCAGCCCCAGGGGATTTGACGGGGAGCTGTTTTTT
CASSPRGFDGELFF
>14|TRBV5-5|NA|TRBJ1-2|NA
TGTGCCAGCAGCTTGTCCCGCCAGGGTGATGGCTACACCTTC
CASSLSRQGDGYTF
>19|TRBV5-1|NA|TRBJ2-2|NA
TGCGCCAGCACCATCGGTGGGGGGTCCTATAGGGTTGACACCGGGGAGCTGTTTTTT
CASTIGGGSYRVDTGELFF
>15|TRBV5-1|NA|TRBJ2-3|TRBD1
TGCGCCAGCAGCTTGAGGACAGGGGAGACAGATACGCAGTATTTT
CASSLRTGETDTQYF
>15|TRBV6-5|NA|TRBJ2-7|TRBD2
TGTGCCAGCAGCCGAACTAGCGGGGGGTCCTACGAGCAGTACTTC
CASSRTSGGSYEQYF
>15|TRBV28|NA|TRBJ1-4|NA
TGTGCCAGCAGTCCCTCGGGGCAGGGGTTCGAAAAACTGTTTTTT
CASSPSGQGFEKLFF
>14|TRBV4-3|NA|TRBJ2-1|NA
TGCGCCAGCAGCCACCTGCAGGTTTACAATGAGCAGTTCTTC
CASSHLQVYNEQFF
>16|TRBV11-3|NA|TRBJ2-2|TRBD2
TGTGCCAGCAGCTTAGGGGGACTAGGGAACACCGGGGAGCTGTTTTTT
CASSLGGLGNTGELFF
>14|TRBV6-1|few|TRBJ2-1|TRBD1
TGTGCCAGCACCGGACAGGGGGCAATCAATGAGCAGTTCTTC
CASTGQGAINEQFF
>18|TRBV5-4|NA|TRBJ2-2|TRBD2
TGTGCCAGCAGCTTGTATTCTAGCGGGAGGGTTGGGGCCGGGGAGCTGTTTTTT
CASSLYSSGRVGAGELFF
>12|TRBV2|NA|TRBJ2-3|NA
TGTGCCAGCAGTGAATCGGAGGTTACGCAGTATTTT
CASSESEVTQYF
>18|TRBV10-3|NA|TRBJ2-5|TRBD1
TGTGCCATCAGGCGAGAAAAAGGGGACAGGGGAGACGGGGAGACCCAGTACTTC
CAIRREKGDRGDGETQYF
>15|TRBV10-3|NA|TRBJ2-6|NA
TGTGCCATCACCCCGGGGGAGTCTGGGGCCAACGTCCTGACTTTC
CAITPGESGANVLTF
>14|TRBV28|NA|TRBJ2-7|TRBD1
TGTGCCAGCAGTATCAGGACAGGGAGCGACGAGCAGTACTTC
CASSIRTGSDEQYF
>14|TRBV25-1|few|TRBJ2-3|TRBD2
TGTGCCAGCAGCCTAGCGGGGGGAACAGATACGCAGTATTTT
CASSLAGGTDTQYF
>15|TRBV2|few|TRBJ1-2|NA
TGTGCCAGCGCGGCGGGACACGCTACTAACTATGGCTACACCTTC
CASAAGHATNYGYTF
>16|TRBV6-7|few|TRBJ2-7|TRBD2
TGTGCCAGCAGTTACTGGGTGAGCGGGGGAACCTACGAGCAGTACTTC
CASSYWVSGGTYEQYF
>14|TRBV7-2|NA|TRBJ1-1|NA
TGTGCCAGCAGCTCCATCAAGGGGTTCACTGAAGCTTTCTTT
CASSSIKGFTEAFF
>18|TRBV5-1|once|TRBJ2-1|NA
TGCGCCAGCAGCTTGGGTGGGTTAGGGGGAAGCTCCTACAATGAGCAGTTCTTC
CASSLGGLGGSSYNEQFF
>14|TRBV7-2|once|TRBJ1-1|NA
TGTGCCAGCAGCTTATCTGCGGGGACCCCTGAAGCTTTCTTT
CASSLSAGTPEAFF
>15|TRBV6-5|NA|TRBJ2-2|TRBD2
TGTGCCAGCAGGGCCGCGGGGGCGAACACCGGGGAGCTGTTTTTT
CASRAAGANTGELFF